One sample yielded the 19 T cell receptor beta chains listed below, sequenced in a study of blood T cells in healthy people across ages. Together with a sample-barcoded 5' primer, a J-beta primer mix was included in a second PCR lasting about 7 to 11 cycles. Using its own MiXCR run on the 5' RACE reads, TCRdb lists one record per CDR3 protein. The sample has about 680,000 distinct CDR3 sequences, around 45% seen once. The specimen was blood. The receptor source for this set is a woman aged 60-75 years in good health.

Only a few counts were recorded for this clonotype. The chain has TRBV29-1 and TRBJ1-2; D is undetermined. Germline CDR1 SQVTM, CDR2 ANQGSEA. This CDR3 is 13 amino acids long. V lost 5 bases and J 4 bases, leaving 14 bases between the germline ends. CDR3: CSVQKGGIYGYTF. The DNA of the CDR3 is TGCAGCGTTCAAAAAGGAGGCATCTATGGCTACACCTTC.

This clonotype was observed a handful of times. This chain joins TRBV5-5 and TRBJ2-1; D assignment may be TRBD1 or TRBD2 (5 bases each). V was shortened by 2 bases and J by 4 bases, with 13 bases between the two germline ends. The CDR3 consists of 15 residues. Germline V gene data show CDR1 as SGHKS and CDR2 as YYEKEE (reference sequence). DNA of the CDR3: TGTGCCAGCAGCTTAAACTGGGACGGATACAATGAGCAGTTCTTC. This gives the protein CASSLNWDGYNEQFF.

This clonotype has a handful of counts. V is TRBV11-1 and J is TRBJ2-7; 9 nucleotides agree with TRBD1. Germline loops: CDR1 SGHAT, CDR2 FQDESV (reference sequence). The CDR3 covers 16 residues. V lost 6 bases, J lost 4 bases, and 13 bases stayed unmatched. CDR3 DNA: TGTGCCAGCAGTCTAAGATTCGGACAGGGGATATACGAGCAGTACTTC. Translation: CASSLRFGQGIYEQYF.

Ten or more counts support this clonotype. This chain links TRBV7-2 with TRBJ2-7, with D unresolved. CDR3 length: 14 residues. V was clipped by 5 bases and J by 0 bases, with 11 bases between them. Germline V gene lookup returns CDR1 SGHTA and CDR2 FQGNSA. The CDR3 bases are TGTGCCAGCAGCCCACGGACCTCCTCCTACGAGCAGTACTTC. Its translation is CASSPRTSSYEQYF.

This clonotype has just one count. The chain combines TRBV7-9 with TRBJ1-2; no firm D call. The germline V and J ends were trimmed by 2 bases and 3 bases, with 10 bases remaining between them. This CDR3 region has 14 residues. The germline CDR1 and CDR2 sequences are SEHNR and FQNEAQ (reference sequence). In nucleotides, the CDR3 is TGTGCCAGCAGCTTAATCGGTCCGCACTATGGCTACACCTTC. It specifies CASSLIGPHYGYTF.

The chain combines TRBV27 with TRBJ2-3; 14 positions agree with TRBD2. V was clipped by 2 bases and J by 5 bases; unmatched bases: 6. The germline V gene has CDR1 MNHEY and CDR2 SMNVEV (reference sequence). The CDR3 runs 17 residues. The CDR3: CASSLRLAGGPLDTQYF. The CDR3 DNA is TGTGCCAGCAGTTTAAGACTAGCGGGAGGGCCGTTAGATACGCAGTATTTT.

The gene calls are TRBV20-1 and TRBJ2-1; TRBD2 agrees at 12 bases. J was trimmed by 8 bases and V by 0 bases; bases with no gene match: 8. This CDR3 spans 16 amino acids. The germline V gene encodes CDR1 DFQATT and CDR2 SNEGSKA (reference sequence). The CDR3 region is CSARDRLAGGMDEQFF. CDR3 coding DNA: TGCAGTGCTAGAGATCGGCTAGCGGGAGGGATGGATGAGCAGTTCTTC.

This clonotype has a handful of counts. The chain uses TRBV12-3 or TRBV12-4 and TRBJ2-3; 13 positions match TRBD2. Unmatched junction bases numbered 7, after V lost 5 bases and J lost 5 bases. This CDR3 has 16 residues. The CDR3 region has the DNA TGTGCCAGCAGTGATCAGACTAGCGGGAGGTTAGATACGCAGTATTTT. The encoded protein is CASSDQTSGRLDTQYF.

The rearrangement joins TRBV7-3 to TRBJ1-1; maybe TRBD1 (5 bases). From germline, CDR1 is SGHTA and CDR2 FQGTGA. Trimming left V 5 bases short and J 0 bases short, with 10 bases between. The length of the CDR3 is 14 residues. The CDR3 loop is CASSQGHLNTEAFF. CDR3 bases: TGTGCCAGCAGCCAAGGACACCTGAACACTGAAGCTTTCTTT.

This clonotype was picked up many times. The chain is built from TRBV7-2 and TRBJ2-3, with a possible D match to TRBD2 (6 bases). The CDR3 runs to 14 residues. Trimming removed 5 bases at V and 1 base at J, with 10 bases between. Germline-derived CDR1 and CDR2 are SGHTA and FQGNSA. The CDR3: CASSPPGGTDTQYF. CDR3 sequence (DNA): TGTGCCAGCAGCCCTCCGGGGGGCACAGATACGCAGTATTTT.

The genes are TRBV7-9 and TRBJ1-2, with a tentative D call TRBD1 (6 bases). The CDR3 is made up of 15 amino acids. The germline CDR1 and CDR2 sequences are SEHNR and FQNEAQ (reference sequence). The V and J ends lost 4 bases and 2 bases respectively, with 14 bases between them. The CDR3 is CASSSTDSFNYGYTF. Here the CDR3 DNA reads TGTGCCAGCAGCTCCACGGACAGTTTCAACTATGGCTACACCTTC.

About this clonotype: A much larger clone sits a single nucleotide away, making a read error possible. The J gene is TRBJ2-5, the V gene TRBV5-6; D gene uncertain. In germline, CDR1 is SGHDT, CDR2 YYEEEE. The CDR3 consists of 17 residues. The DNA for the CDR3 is TGTGCCAACAGCTTGACACGTTCTGGAGTGAGATCGGAGACCCAGTACTTC. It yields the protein CANSLTRSGVRSETQYF.

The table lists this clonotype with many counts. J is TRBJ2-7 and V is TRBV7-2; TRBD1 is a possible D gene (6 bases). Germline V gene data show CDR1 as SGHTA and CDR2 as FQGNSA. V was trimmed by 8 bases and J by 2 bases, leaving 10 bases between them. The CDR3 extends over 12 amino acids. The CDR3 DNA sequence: TGTGCCAGCTCCTCAGGGGCCTACGAGCAGTACTTC. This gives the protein CASSSGAYEQYF.

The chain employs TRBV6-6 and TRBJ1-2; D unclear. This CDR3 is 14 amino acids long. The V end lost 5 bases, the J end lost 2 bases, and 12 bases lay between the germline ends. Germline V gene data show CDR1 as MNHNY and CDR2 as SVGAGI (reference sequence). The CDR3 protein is CASSTHSQNYGYTF. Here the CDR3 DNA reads TGTGCCAGCAGTACACACTCGCAGAACTATGGCTACACCTTC.

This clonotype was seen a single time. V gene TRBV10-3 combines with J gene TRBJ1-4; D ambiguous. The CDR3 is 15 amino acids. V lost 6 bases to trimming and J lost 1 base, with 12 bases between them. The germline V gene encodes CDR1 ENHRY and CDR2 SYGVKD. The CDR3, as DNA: TGTGCCATCAGCCGGACCGACGGAACTAATGAAAAACTGTTTTTT. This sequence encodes CAISRTDGTNEKLFF.

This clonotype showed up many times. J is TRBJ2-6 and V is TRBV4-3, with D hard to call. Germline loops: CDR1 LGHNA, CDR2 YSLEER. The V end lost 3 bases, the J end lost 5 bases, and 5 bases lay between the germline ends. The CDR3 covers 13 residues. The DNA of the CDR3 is TGCGCCAGCAGCCAGAGAAGGGCCAACGTCCTGACTTTC. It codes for CASSQRRANVLTF.

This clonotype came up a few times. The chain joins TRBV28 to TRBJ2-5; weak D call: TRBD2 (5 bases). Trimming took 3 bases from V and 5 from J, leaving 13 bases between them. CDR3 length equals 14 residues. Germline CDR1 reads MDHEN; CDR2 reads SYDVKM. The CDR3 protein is CASSFTEEEETQYF. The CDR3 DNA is TGTGCCAGCAGTTTCACGGAGGAGGAGGAGACCCAGTACTTC.

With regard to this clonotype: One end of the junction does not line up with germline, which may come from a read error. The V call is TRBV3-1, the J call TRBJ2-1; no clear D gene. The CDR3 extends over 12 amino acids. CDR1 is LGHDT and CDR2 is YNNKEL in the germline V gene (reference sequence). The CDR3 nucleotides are TGTACCAGCAGCCAAGATAGAGAGACCCAGTTCTTC. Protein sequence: CTSSQDRETQFF.

CDR3 nucleotide sequence: TGTGCCAGCAGCTCCGGGGGGAGCCCCTACGAGCAGTACTTC. This codes for CASSSGGSPYEQYF. The chain couples TRBV11-2 to TRBJ2-7; TRBD2 matches 7 bases. V lost 4 bases and J lost 2; bases outside the gene matches: 5. Germline V gene lookup returns CDR1 SGHAT and CDR2 FQNNGV. The CDR3 runs 14 residues.